This T cell receptor beta chain comes out of a study of T cells in Graves' hyperthyroidism and ophthalmopathy (dated by TCRdb to between 2017 and 2020). In the study overall: Peripheral blood was sampled at the time of initial diagnosis, prior to any treatment. In about six Graves' hyperthyroidism patients, the study also compared T-cell repertoires from thyroid tissue with T-cell repertoires from blood. The 100 discovery patients were randomly split 7:3 into training and test sets. A discovery cohort of approximately 97 patients, roughly 40 with Graves' ophthalmopathy and approximately 60 with stable Graves' hyperthyroidism, was used to find distinguishing TCR V-J signatures. Whether ophthalmopathy could be predicted prospectively was tested in an independent validation cohort made up of 18 hyperthyroidism patients plus 17 patients who later progressed to ophthalmopathy. The paper describes TCR Vbeta CDR3 sequencing of 130 to 150 peripheral blood samples, made up of 43 ophthalmopathy patients, 70 to 75 hyperthyroidism patients and 17 progressor patients. After sampling, hyperthyroidism patients received methimazole starting at 30 mg daily, and ophthalmopathy patients received high-dose intravenous methylprednisolone. The research as a whole found: Most expanded thyroid clonotypes (frequency above 0.001) were also found in blood, which suggests that blood repertoires may mirror thyroid immune responses. In validation, the model predicted progression to ophthalmopathy a median of about 5.9 months before onset, with approximately 71% sensitivity and almost 75% specificity. A model built on a 13 V-J signature distinguished ophthalmopathy from stable hyperthyroidism, reaching 85% to 90% sensitivity and 81.08% specificity in cross-validation and 80%/75% in testing. Sample size was not statistically predetermined, and investigators were not blinded to group allocation.

Stable Graves' hyperthyroidism was defined as the absence of progression to ophthalmopathy over 18 months of follow-up. Hyperthyroidism patients were aged 18 to 65 years and newly diagnosed, with disease duration of less than 2 months. Patients with uncontrolled infections, other autoimmune diseases, pregnancy or lactation were excluded. Clinical symptoms, serum thyroxine and TRAb, thyroid ultrasound, and orbital computed tomography formed the basis for the diagnoses. PBMCs were isolated from 7.5 to 10 ml of fresh peripheral blood by Ficoll-Paque density gradient centrifugation. Total RNA was extracted with Trizol reagent, and quality was checked on an Agilent 2100 Bioanalyzer. The table lists this clonotype with many counts. It lacks a known antigen. No quality values exist for individual bases; no much larger clone is one base distant. TCR beta CDR3 regions were amplified from RNA transcripts. The TCR CDR3 was subjected to a first round of RT-PCR using the HTBI primer set and the Qiagen OneStep RT-PCR kit. Libraries were constructed in a second round of multiplex PCR, after which size selection and purification were performed. Sequencing of the libraries was done on an Illumina HiSeq2000 using paired-end 100 bp reads. The original pipeline was this. SOAPnuke was used to process the raw data, with reads discarded if the reads contained adapters or uncalled bases, had a mean Phred below 15, or lacked an exact constant-primer or identifier match. High-quality paired reads were merged using COPE v1.2.5, and each unique nucleotide sequence was defined as a clonotype. MiTCR v1.1 was used to align the clonotypes against IMGT TRBV, TRBD and TRBJ reference segments. The analysis included only V-J combinations with a frequency above 0.0001, which together covered more than 99% of the repertoires. The TCS score was defined as F50 (clonal expansion) divided by E x V (chaos), with BLOSUM62-based TCRdist calculated between CDR3 peptides within each V-J. Welch's t-statistics and random forest reduced 500 to 650 V-J features to under 15, which were used in a naive Bayes classifier (R e1071). The public reads were run again by TCRdb, first through fastp at Q25 and then through MiXCR, and only productive beta chains were kept. Every distinct CDR3 protein forms one entry, paired with its most common genes and DNA. TCRdb's processing, not the study's, gives the V and J calls here. The sample table lists about 360,000 distinct CDR3 sequences, under 20% of them with a count of one. Clones ranked in the top ten supply roughly 3.5% of the sample.

Sequencing was carried out using blood. The clonotype was recovered from a woman in her late teens or twenties with Graves' hyperthyroidism.

The sequenced DNA: TGCAGTGCCAGACCGGGACAGCAAGAGACCCAGTACTTC. This gives the protein CSARPGQQETQYF. Rearrangement joined TRBV20-1 to TRBJ2-5, and TRBD1 matches 7 of the central bases. Relative to germline, V is missing 6 bases and J is missing 2 bases, with 6 bases of the junction outside any gene match. Reading from cysteine to phenylalanine, the CDR3 counts 13 amino acids. Left in the record is the CDR3 DNA by itself, 39 bases read in frame from the first base. Via the germline V gene (reference sequence), CDR1 is DFQATT and CDR2 SNEGSKA.